This T cell receptor beta chain emerged from a study of T cells in Graves' hyperthyroidism and ophthalmopathy. Study details: Peripheral blood was drawn at first diagnosis, prior to all treatment.

CDR1 is SGHVS, CDR2 FQNEAQ, per germline. The CDR3 has 14 amino acids. The J segment lost 4 bases and the V segment lost 6 bases, leaving 6 bases of the junction unmatched. RNA transcripts gave rise to amplified TCR beta CDR3 regions. HTBI primers were used for first-round RT-PCR of the TCR CDR3. TCRdb re-called the multiplex PCR reads through MiXCR, storing one row per CDR3 protein. Here the sample spans 300,000 to 400,000 distinct CDR3 sequences, roughly 21% being singletons. This clonotype was counted ten times or more. No antigen is known for it. Findings of the study overall: The model predicted ophthalmopathy a median roughly 6.3 months before onset. Researchers found most expanded thyroid clonotypes above 0.001 in blood as well.

The source is a woman in her forties or fifties with Graves' hyperthyroidism. Source material: blood. The chain is built from TRBV7-8 and TRBJ1-5, with TRBD1 matching over 7 bases. This CDR3 reads CASSPGTVNQPQHF. For the CDR3, the DNA is TGTGCCAGCAGTCCCGGGACAGTAAATCAGCCCCAGCATTTT.